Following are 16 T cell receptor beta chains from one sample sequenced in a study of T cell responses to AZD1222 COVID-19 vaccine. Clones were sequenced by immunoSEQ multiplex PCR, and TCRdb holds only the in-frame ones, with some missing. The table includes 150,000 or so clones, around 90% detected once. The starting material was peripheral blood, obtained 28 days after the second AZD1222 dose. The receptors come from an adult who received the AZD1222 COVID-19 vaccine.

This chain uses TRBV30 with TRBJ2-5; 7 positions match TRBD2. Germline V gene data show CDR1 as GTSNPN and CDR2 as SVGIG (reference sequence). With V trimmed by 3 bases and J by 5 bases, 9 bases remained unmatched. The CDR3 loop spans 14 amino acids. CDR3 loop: CAWSLTSVGETQYF. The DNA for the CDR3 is TGTGCCTGGAGCCTCACTAGCGTGGGTGAGACCCAGTACTTC.

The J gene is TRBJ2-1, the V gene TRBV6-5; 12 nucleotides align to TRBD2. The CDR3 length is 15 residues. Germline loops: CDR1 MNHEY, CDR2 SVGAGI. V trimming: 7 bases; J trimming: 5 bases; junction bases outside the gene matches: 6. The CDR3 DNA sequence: TGTGCCAGCACTCGACTAGCGGGGGCGGACAATGAGCAGTTCTTC. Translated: CASTRLAGADNEQFF.

In DNA, the CDR3 is TGTGCCAGCAGCATCCTGGCCTGGGGCTATGGCTACACCTTC. As protein: CASSILAWGYGYTF. The genes are TRBV7-2 and TRBJ1-2; D is ambiguous. Germline V gene data show CDR1 as SGHTA and CDR2 as FQGNSA. CDR3 size: 14 residues. V lost 5 bases to trimming and J lost 4 bases, with 14 bases between them.

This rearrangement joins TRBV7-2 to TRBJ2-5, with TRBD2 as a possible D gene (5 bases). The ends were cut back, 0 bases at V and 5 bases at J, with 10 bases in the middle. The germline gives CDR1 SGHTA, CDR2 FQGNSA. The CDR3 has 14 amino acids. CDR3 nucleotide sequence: TGTGCCAGCAGCTTAGCCGGGAAGATGGAGACCCAGTACTTC. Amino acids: CASSLAGKMETQYF.

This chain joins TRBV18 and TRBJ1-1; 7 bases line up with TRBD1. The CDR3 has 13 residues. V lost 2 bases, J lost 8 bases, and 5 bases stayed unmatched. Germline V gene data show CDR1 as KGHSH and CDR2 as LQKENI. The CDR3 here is CASSPATGVEAFF. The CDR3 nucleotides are TGTGCCAGCTCACCAGCAACAGGGGTGGAAGCTTTCTTT.

The chain's CDR3 is CASRRGLAGGGLSYNEQFF. CDR3 coding DNA: TGTGCCAGCAGGAGAGGACTAGCGGGAGGTGGGCTATCCTACAATGAGCAGTTCTTC. The chain has TRBV3-1 (or the pseudogene TRBV3-2) and TRBJ2-1, with 14 bases fitting TRBD2. Germline lookup yields CDR1 LGHDT and CDR2 YNNKEL (reference sequence). V was pared by 6 bases and J by 1 base, with 11 bases of the junction left unmatched. The CDR3 spans 19 residues.

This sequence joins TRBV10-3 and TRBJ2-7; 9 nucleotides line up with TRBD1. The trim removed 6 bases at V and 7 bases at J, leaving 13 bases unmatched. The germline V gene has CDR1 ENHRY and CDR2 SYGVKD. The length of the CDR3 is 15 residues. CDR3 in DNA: TGTGCCATCAGCCGGAAGACAGGGGGACTGGGAGAGCAGTACTTC. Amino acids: CAISRKTGGLGEQYF.

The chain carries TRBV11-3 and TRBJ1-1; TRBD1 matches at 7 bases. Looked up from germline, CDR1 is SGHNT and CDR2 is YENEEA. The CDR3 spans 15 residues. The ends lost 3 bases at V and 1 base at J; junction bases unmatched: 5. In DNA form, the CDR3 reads TGTGCCAGCAGCTTGTTGGGGACAGCGAACACTGAAGCTTTCTTT. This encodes CASSLLGTANTEAFF.

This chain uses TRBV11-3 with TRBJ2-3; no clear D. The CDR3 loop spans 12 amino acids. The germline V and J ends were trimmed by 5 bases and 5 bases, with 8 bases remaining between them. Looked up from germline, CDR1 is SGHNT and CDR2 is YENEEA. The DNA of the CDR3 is TGTGCCAGCAGCCTAACAATAGATACGCAGTATTTT. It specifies CASSLTIDTQYF.

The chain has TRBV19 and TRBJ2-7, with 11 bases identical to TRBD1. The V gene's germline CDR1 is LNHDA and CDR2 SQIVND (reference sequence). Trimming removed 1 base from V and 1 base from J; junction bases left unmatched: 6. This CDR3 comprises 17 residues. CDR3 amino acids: CASSIGPGQGASYEQYF. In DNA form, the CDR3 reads TGTGCCAGTAGTATAGGCCCAGGACAGGGGGCGTCCTACGAGCAGTACTTC.

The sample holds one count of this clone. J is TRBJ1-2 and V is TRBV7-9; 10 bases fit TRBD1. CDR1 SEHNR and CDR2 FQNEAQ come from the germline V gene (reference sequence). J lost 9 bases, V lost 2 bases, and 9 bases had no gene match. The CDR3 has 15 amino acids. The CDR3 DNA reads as TGTGCCAGCAGCTTACCCGGGACAGGGGATATTCGCTACACCTTC. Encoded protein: CASSLPGTGDIRYTF.

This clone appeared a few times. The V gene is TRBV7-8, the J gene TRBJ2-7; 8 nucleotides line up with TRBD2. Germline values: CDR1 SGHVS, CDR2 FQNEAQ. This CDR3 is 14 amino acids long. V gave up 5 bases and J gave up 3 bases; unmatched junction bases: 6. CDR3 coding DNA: TGTGCCAGCAGCCTACTCGGGAGGGTCTACGAGCAGTACTTC. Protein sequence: CASSLLGRVYEQYF.

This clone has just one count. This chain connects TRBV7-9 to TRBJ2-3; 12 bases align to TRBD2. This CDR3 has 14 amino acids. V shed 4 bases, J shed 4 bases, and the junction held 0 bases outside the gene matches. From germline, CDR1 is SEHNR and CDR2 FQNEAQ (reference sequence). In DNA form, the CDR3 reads TGTGCCAGCAGCTCTAGCGGGGGGGCAGATACGCAGTATTTT. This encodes CASSSSGGADTQYF.

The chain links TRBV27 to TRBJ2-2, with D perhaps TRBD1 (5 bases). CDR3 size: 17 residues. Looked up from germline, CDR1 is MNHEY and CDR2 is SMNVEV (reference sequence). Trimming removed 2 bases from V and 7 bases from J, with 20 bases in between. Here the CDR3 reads CASSLMLRPNQGGELFF. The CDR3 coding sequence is TGTGCCAGCAGTTTAATGCTCAGACCAAATCAGGGCGGGGAGCTGTTTTTT.

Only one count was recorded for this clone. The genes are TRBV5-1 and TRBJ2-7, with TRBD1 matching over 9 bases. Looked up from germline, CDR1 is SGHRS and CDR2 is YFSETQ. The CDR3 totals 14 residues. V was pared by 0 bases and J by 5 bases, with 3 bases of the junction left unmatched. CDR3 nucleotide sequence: TGCGCCAGCAGCTTGGGGGGGACAGGGAACGAGCAGTACTTC. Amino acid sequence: CASSLGGTGNEQYF.

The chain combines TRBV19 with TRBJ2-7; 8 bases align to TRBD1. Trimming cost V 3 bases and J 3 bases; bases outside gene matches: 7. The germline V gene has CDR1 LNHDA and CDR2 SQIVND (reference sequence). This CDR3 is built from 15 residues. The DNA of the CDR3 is TGTGCCAGTAGTATTTCTTCAGGGGGCAACTACGAGCAGTACTTC. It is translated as CASSISSGGNYEQYF.